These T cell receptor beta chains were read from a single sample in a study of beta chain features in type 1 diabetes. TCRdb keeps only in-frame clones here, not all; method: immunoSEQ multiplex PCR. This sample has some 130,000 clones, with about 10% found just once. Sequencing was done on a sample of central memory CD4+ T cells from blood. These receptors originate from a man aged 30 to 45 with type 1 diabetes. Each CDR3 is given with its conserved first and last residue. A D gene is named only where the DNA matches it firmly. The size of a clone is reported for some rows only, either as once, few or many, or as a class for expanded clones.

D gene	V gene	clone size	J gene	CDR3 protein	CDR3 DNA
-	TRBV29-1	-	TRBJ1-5	CSVADSSLSNQPQHF	TGCAGCGTTGCGGACAGTTCCCTTAGCAATCAGCCCCAGCATTTT
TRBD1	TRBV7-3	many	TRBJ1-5	CASSWDRSGTQHF	TGTGCCAGCAGCTGGGACAGGTCGGGGACCCAGCATTTT
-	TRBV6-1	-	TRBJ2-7	CASSEAGEAYEQYF	TGTGCCAGCAGTGAAGCCGGGGAGGCCTACGAGCAGTACTTC
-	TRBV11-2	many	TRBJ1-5	CASSLDGQPNQPQHF	TGTGCCAGCAGCTTAGATGGACAGCCGAATCAGCCCCAGCATTTT
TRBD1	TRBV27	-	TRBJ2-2	CASSLLEGTGRQTGELFF	TGTGCCAGCAGTTTATTGGAGGGGACAGGGCGACAAACCGGGGAGCTGTTTTTT
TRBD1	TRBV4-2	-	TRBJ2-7	CASSQATVGQGSYEQYF	TGTGCCAGCAGCCAAGCCACCGTTGGACAGGGCTCCTACGAGCAGTACTTC
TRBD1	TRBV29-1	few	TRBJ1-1	CSVVRTGRNTEAFF	TGCAGCGTCGTTAGGACAGGACGGAACACTGAAGCTTTCTTT
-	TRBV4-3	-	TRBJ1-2	CASSQDWGGGGYTF	TGCGCCAGCAGCCAAGATTGGGGAGGCGGTGGCTACACCTTC
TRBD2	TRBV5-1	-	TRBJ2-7	CASSSSSGFYEQYF	TGCGCCAGCAGCTCCTCTAGCGGATTCTACGAGCAGTACTTC
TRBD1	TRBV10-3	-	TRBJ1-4	CAIREGTGYEKLFF	TGTGCCATCAGAGAGGGGACAGGGTACGAAAAACTGTTTTTT
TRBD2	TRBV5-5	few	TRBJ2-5	CASSKLGGETQYF	TGTGCCAGCAGCAAGCTGGGGGGGGAGACCCAGTACTTC
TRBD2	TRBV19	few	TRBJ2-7	CASSTGLAGYYEQYF	TGTGCCAGTAGTACGGGACTAGCGGGTTACTACGAGCAGTACTTC
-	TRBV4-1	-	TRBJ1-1	CASSVTPNTEAFF	TGCGCCAGCAGCGTAACTCCGAACACTGAAGCTTTCTTT
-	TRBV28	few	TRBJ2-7	CASSTTRSYEQYF	TGTGCCAGCAGTACGACACGTTCCTACGAGCAGTACTTC
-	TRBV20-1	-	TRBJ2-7	CSAGLPYEQYF	TGCAGTGCGGGCCTTCCCTACGAGCAGTACTTC
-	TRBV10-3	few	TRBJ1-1	CASFGGSGTEAFF	TGTGCCAGTTTCGGGGGATCGGGCACTGAAGCTTTCTTT
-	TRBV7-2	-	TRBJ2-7	CASSFQQGFIYEQYF	TGTGCCAGCAGCTTTCAGCAGGGGTTCATCTACGAGCAGTACTTC
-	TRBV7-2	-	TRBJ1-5	CASSLDGGNSNQPQHF	TGTGCCAGCAGCTTAGACGGGGGAAATAGCAATCAGCCCCAGCATTTT
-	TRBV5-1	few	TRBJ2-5	CASSLEGAVGETQYF	TGCGCCAGCAGCTTGGAGGGAGCGGTGGGTGAGACCCAGTACTTC
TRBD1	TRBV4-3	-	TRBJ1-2	CASSQEAVTGNYGYTF	TGCGCCAGCAGCCAAGAGGCGGTGACAGGGAACTATGGCTACACCTTC
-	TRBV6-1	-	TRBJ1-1	CASSVDSGTEAFF	TGTGCCAGCAGCGTTGATTCGGGGACTGAAGCTTTCTTT
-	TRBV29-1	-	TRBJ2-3	CSGCSFSADTQYF	TGCAGCGGTTGTAGTTTTTCGGCAGATACGCAGTATTTT
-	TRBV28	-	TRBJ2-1	CASSLGTGSGYNEQFF	TGTGCCAGCAGTTTGGGAACAGGGTCGGGCTACAATGAGCAGTTCTTC
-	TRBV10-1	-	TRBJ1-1	CASSLRENTEAFF	TGCGCCAGCAGTTTGCGGGAGAACACTGAAGCTTTCTTT
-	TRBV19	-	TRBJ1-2	CASKDSKTTNYGYTF	TGTGCCAGTAAGGACAGTAAAACCACTAACTATGGCTACACCTTC
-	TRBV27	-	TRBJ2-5	CASSLTGRVSETQYF	TGTGCCAGCAGTTTAACGGGCAGGGTTTCGGAGACCCAGTACTTC
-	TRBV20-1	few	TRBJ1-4	CSADAREKLFF	TGCAGTGCTGACGCCAGGGAAAAACTGTTTTTT
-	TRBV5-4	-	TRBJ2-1	CASSLDAGRGNEQFF	TGTGCCAGCAGCTTGGACGCGGGGCGTGGCAATGAGCAGTTCTTC
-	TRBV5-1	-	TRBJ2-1	CASSPMGGPNEQFF	TGCGCCAGCAGCCCCATGGGGGGGCCGAATGAGCAGTTCTTC
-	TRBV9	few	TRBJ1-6	CASSPGGSPLHF	TGTGCCAGCAGCCCCGGGGGTTCACCCCTCCACTTT
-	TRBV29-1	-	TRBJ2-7	CSVGQPYEQYF	TGCAGCGTTGGACAGCCCTACGAGCAGTACTTC
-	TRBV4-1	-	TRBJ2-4	CASSQTPAGLAKNIQYF	TGCGCCAGCAGCCAAACTCCGGCAGGGTTGGCCAAAAACATTCAGTACTTC
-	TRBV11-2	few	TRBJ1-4	CASSLAGDEKLFF	TGTGCCAGCAGCTTAGCCGGGGATGAAAAACTGTTTTTT
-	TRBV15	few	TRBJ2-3	CATSTQRASRDTQYF	TGTGCCACCAGCACCCAGCGGGCCTCCCGGGATACGCAGTATTTT
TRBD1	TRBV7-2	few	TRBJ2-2	CASSSRDRGTGELFF	TGTGCCAGCAGCTCCCGGGACAGGGGCACCGGGGAGCTGTTTTTT
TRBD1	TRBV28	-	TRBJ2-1	CASSFLGDREQFF	TGTGCCAGCAGTTTTTTAGGGGACAGAGAGCAGTTCTTC
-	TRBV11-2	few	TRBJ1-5	CASSLRADSSNQPQHF	TGTGCCAGCAGCTTACGGGCAGACAGTAGCAATCAGCCCCAGCATTTT
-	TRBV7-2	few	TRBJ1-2	CASSRRGTQRDYGYTF	TGTGCCAGCAGCCGCCGAGGGACACAACGGGACTATGGCTACACCTTC
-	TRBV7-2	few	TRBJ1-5	CASSAQGNSNQPQHF	TGTGCCAGCAGCGCTCAGGGGAATAGCAATCAGCCCCAGCATTTT
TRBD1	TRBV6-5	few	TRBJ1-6	CASSYSRTGDSPLHF	TGTGCCAGCAGTTACTCGCGGACAGGAGATTCACCCCTCCACTTT
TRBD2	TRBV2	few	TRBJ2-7	CAIAAGGSYEQYF	TGTGCCATCGCGGCGGGGGGGAGCTACGAGCAGTACTTC
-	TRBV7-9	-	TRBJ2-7	CASNFLGAYEQYF	TGTGCCAGCAACTTCTTAGGGGCTTACGAGCAGTACTTC
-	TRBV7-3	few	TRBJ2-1	CASSSSPATGYNEQFF	TGTGCCAGCAGCTCTTCACCCGCTACCGGTTACAATGAGCAGTTCTTC
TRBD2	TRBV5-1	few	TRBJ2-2	CASSLLAGNTGELFF	TGCGCCAGCAGCTTACTAGCGGGGAACACCGGGGAGCTGTTTTTT